Listed here are 2 T cell receptor beta chains from one sample, sequenced in a study of long-term antiretroviral therapy in people with HIV. Version v3.0 of the immunoSEQ assay ran at survey level. Measured with immunoSEQ multiplex PCR; TCRdb has only the in-frame clones, and not every one. Of around 30,000 clones in the sample, 93% were seen once. The sample consisted of unsorted PBMCs, taken 6.5 years after starting antiretroviral therapy. Source of these receptors: a woman in her thirties or forties with HIV.

In this sample, this clone turned up once. The chain joins TRBV6-5 to TRBJ2-7; D may match TRBD1 or TRBD2 (5 bases each). CDR1 and CDR2 (germline): MNHEY, SVGAGI. The CDR3 is 14 amino acids. Deletions cut 0 bases from V and 6 bases from J, with 12 bases between. This chain's CDR3 is CASSYSGARSEQYF. As DNA, the CDR3 is TGTGCCAGCAGTTACTCCGGGGCGCGTTCCGAGCAGTACTTC.

The chain uses TRBV2 and TRBJ1-1, with a weak D call TRBD1 (5 bases). V lost 3 bases and J 1 base, leaving 15 bases between the germline ends. The CDR3 spans 16 residues. Germline values: CDR1 SNHLY, CDR2 FYNNEI. As DNA, the CDR3 is TGTGCCAGCAGTGAGAGCAGGGCACCCAAGAACACTGAAGCTTTCTTT. Its protein product is CASSESRAPKNTEAFF.